This TCR beta chain was sequenced in a study of shared T cell receptors in the human thymus. This table comes from immunoSEQ multiplex PCR, and its TCRdb copy is limited to in-frame clones, with some not included. The data show approximately 760,000 clones, with approximately 85% seen just once and 0.008% to 0.011% held by the top ten. The CDR3 covers 15 residues. Trimming cost V 4 bases and J 5 bases, with 19 bases left between them. Germline values: CDR1 SGDLS, CDR2 YYNGEE. These data were also reused for a study on human thymus T cells. From that second work: The thymus was resected at corrective cardiac surgery. Overlap was high between thymic repertoires from unrelated individuals, as reported in related research.

The chain uses TRBV9 and TRBJ2-7; weak D call: TRBD1 (5 bases). The specimen sequenced was thymocytes. The receptor was derived from a girl under three years old with a congenital heart defect. The CDR3 protein is CASSPPFFQGHEQYF. In DNA, the CDR3 is TGTGCCAGCAGCCCCCCCTTTTTTCAGGGTCACGAGCAGTACTTC.